This T cell receptor (beta chain) was found in a study of vaccination effects on CD4 cells after COVID-19 (dated by TCRdb to 2022 to 2024). The study in broad terms: Participants received two doses of either the BNT162b2 or the mRNA-1273 mRNA SARS-CoV-2 vaccine. In both COVID-19 convalescent patients and infection-naive vaccine recipients, the study compared SARS-CoV-2 spike-specific CD4+ TCR repertoires from before mRNA vaccination with those from after it. The full study included around nine COVID-19 convalescent patients and several SARS-CoV-2-naive healthy vaccine recipients. Cultures from other donors in the study were sequenced using the Oncomine TCR Beta short-read assay on an Illumina iSeq 100.

Receptor amplification or capture employed the immunoSEQ multiplex PCR assay. DNA from the cultured, isolated CD4+ T cells was subjected to TCR beta CDR3 sequencing. The original methods were these. The analysis removed non-productive TCR sequences, trimmed reads to the CDR3 region, and retained only CDR3s that were 7 or more amino acids long. Antigen-specific clonotypes were identified using the MANAFEST web app by comparison of expansion in peptide wells against reference cultures. To be called positive, a clone needed expansion at FDR<0.05 compared with the reference and with all other wells, an odds ratio greater than 5, and a frequency greater than 0.1% in two replicate wells. Cross-reactive clonotypes were defined as significantly expanded in SARS-CoV-2 spike wells and in at least one common cold coronavirus spike condition. CDR3 similarity was assessed by Levenshtein distance using the stringdist R package, and unrooted trees were constructed with ape in R 3.6.1. TCRdb stores this immuneACCESS table with in-frame sequences only. Part of the clones is absent; in the studies checked, under half of the shortfall reflects unresolved V genes, and no reason is known for the rest. V and J calls and clone size come straight from that table; D and trimming were deduced from the DNA. In all, the sample holds tens of thousands of clones, and about two thirds of those were seen once. Approximately 16% of the sample goes to the ten largest clones.

The study at large found these results: In healthy vaccine recipients, vaccine-induced clones were almost all SARS-CoV-2 mono-reactive, with only 1 of 255 cross-reactive with common cold coronaviruses. Limitations of the study were the small number of convalescent patients and the absence of early post-infection timepoints. At late post-vaccination timepoints, both infection-induced and vaccine-induced clones showed marked clonal contraction, consistent with waning T cell responses.

Comments on this clone: Its cognate antigen has yet to be identified. No much larger clonotype is one base removed from it; base qualities were not supplied.

In the ViraFEST assay, PBMC were stimulated with viral peptide pools, and TCR sequencing was then used to find antigen-specific CD4+ T cell clonotypes based on their expansion. After around eleven days of culture, CD4+ T cells were isolated with the EasySep CD4+ T cell isolation kit. Negative nucleocapsid antibody results before and after vaccination confirmed that the healthy vaccine recipients had no prior SARS-CoV-2 infection. Some 2 million PBMC per well were cultured in IMDM with about 5.1% human AB serum, 7.5 to 10 IU/ml IL-2 and gentamicin, plus 10 ug/ml peptides. On days 3 and 7, half of the culture medium was replaced with fresh IL-2-containing medium. Unless noted otherwise, every peptide stimulation condition was grown in triplicate wells. Using Ficoll-Paque Plus gradient centrifugation, PBMC were separated from whole blood and then either used fresh or cryopreserved at -140C. The overlapping peptide pools covered the spike proteins of SARS-CoV-2 as well as those of the common cold coronaviruses HCoV-NL63, HCoV-OC43 and HCoV-229E. The QIAamp micro DNA kit was used to extract genomic DNA from the cultured CD4+ T cells.

Sequenced here: CD4+ T cells from PBMCs cultured with SARS-CoV-2 spike peptides, sampled before COVID-19 vaccination. The sample's cell subset or site, from its label and the paper: SARS-CoV-2 spike overlapping peptide pool stimulation. The TCR sequence derives from a human donor who received a COVID-19 vaccine.

This receptor carries the CDR3 CASSPGPGGETQYF. The bases are TGCGCCAGCAGCCCCGGGCCCGGGGGAGAGACCCAGTACTTC. Here the chain combines TRBV5-1 and TRBJ2-5; the D segment could be TRBD2, given 6 matching bases. Including the terminal cysteine and phenylalanine, the CDR3 comprises 14 residues. Kept here is only the CDR3 DNA, which spans 42 bases and is read in frame from base 1. The germline V gene supplies CDR1 SGHRS and CDR2 YFSETQ. Between the V and J ends, shortened by 4 bases and 4 bases respectively, the junction contains 14 bases.